A single sample is the source of the 32 T cell receptor beta chains below, sequenced in a study of monozygotic twins with cystic fibrosis. Profiling relied on immunoSEQ multiplex PCR, and the TCRdb table lists in-frame clones only, not all of them. The sample contains about 35,000 clones, roughly 66% of which appear only once. The sequencing sample was made of blood. The receptors derive from a girl aged 5-17 years with cystic fibrosis.

The V gene is TRBV6-6, the J gene TRBJ2-7; D possibly uses TRBD1 or TRBD2 (6 bases each). With 6 bases removed from V and 7 bases from J, the gap between germline ends came to 22 bases. The length of the CDR3 is 15 residues. Germline V gives CDR1 MNHNY, CDR2 SVGAGI (reference sequence). The CDR3 DNA follows: TGTGCCAGCAGAATACTAGGGGGGACCGTTGGGGAGCAGTACTTC. This sequence encodes CASRILGGTVGEQYF.

The chain has TRBV29-1 and TRBJ2-7; TRBD1 matches 8 bases. Looked up from germline, CDR1 is SQVTM and CDR2 is ANQGSEA. The CDR3 is 13 residues long. Germline trimming cut 7 bases from V and 3 bases from J; bases unmatched to any gene: 8. The CDR3 reads CSAAHGQGYEQYF. For the CDR3, the DNA is TGCAGCGCCGCCCACGGACAGGGCTACGAGCAGTACTTC.

The V call is TRBV27, the J call TRBJ1-2, with unresolved D. V lost 3 bases, J lost 6 bases, and 11 bases lay in between. The CDR3 has 13 amino acids. Looked up from germline, CDR1 is MNHEY and CDR2 is SMNVEV (reference sequence). The chain's CDR3 is CASSFMGSHGYTF. The CDR3 DNA reads TGTGCCAGCAGTTTTATGGGTTCCCATGGCTACACCTTC.

V and J are TRBV30 and TRBJ2-5; possibly TRBD2 for D (7 bases). Germline CDR1 GTSNPN, CDR2 SVGIG (reference sequence). With 0 bases removed from V and 4 bases from J, the gap between germline ends came to 9 bases. This CDR3 is built from 13 residues. CDR3 residues: CAWSVRGAETQYF. In DNA form, the CDR3 reads TGTGCCTGGAGTGTACGGGGGGCAGAGACCCAGTACTTC.

V is TRBV30 and J is TRBJ2-7, with 8 bases lining up with TRBD1. CDR1 GTSNPN and CDR2 SVGIG come from the germline V gene (reference sequence). This CDR3 contains 13 residues. Trimming took 4 bases from V and 3 from J; bases not matched to a gene: 5. CDR3 residues: CAWNGQGNYEQYF. DNA of the CDR3: TGTGCCTGGAACGGACAGGGTAACTACGAGCAGTACTTC.

The chain has TRBV29-1 and TRBJ2-4; unclear D gene. Germline V gene sequence: CDR1 SQVTM, CDR2 ANQGSEA. Trimming took 0 bases from V and 0 from J, leaving 18 bases between them. The CDR3 totals 18 residues. The CDR3 here is CSVEEVGSNPLAKNIQYF. The DNA for the CDR3 is TGCAGCGTTGAAGAGGTCGGATCGAATCCCCTAGCCAAAAACATTCAGTACTTC.

The chain links TRBV7-2 to TRBJ1-5; D uncertain. Trimming removed 3 bases from V and 1 base from J, with 13 bases in between. The germline V gene has CDR1 SGHTA and CDR2 FQGNSA. The CDR3 contains 16 residues. CDR3 protein: CASSLHDLGSNQPQHF. For the CDR3, the DNA is TGTGCCAGCAGCTTGCATGACCTGGGGAGCAATCAGCCCCAGCATTTT.

This chain joins TRBV9 and TRBJ2-3; 11 bases line up with TRBD1. The CDR3 is made up of 19 amino acids. Germline CDR1 is SGDLS and CDR2 is YYNGEE. The V and J ends lost 1 base and 0 bases, in that order; junction bases with no gene match: 10. The CDR3, as DNA: TGTGCCAGCAGCGTATCGGGACAGGGGGTAACATCTAGCACAGATACGCAGTATTTT. Its protein is CASSVSGQGVTSSTDTQYF.

This rearrangement joins TRBV7-2 to TRBJ2-2; 7 bases are shared with TRBD2. There are 14 residues in the CDR3. Germline-derived CDR1 and CDR2 are SGHTA and FQGNSA. Trimming took 6 bases from V and 6 from J; bases not matched to a gene: 7. CDR3 in DNA: TGTGCCAGCAGGCAAACCGGGGGGTCCGGGGAGCTGTTTTTT. Its translation: CASRQTGGSGELFF.

The rearrangement joins TRBV7-2 to TRBJ2-3; unclear D gene. The CDR3 has 15 amino acids. The V end was cut by 1 base, the J end by 3 bases, with 11 bases between. Germline V gene lookup returns CDR1 SGHTA and CDR2 FQGNSA. The chain's CDR3 is CASSLGLHGTDTQYF. CDR3 sequence (DNA): TGTGCCAGCAGCTTAGGGCTTCACGGGACAGATACGCAGTATTTT. Variable domain in full (rest from reference TRBV7-2 and TRBJ2-3): GAGVSQSPSNKVTEKGKDVELRCDPISGHTALYWYRQSLGQGLEFLIYFQGNSAPDKSGLPSDRFSAERTGGSVSTLTIQRTQQEDSAVYLCASSLGLHGTDTQYFGPGTRLTVL.

The gene calls are TRBV21-1 and TRBJ2-7. TRBV21-1 is listed as a pseudogene. The CDR3 contains 14 residues. For the CDR3, the DNA is TGTGCCAGCAGCGTCGCATCTCTTCTCTACGAGCAGTACGTC. It encodes CASSVASLLYEQYV.

This sequence joins TRBV27 and TRBJ2-1; a possible D gene is TRBD2 (6 bases). The CDR3 length is 16 residues. V lost 6 bases to trimming and J lost 0 bases, with 15 bases between them. Germline loops: CDR1 MNHEY, CDR2 SMNVEV (reference sequence). The DNA of the CDR3 is TGTGCCAGCAGACTTAGCGGATTGAGCTCCTACAATGAGCAGTTCTTC. Amino acid sequence: CASRLSGLSSYNEQFF.

V gene TRBV19 combines with J gene TRBJ1-1, with D possibly being TRBD1 (6 bases). V was clipped by 7 bases and J by 4 bases, with 16 bases between them. The CDR3 loop spans 14 amino acids. CDR1 LNHDA and CDR2 SQIVND come from the germline V gene (reference sequence). The CDR3 DNA sequence: TGTGCCAGTACCCTAACAGGGTCGAGCACTGAAGCTTTCTTT. Protein product: CASTLTGSSTEAFF.

The genes are TRBV30 and TRBJ2-5; 10 bases match TRBD2. The V segment lost 3 bases and the J segment 3 bases; nucleotides outside the gene matches: 7. The CDR3 extends over 15 amino acids. The germline gives CDR1 GTSNPN, CDR2 SVGIG (reference sequence). CDR3 DNA: TGTGCCTGGAGCTCCCGCGGGACTAGCGAAGAGACCCAGTACTTC. Amino acids: CAWSSRGTSEETQYF.

The chain carries TRBV2 and TRBJ2-1, with 7 bases aligning to TRBD2. J lost 7 bases, V lost 2 bases, and 8 bases had no gene match. This CDR3 contains 15 residues. Germline loops: CDR1 SNHLY, CDR2 FYNNEI. The CDR3 nucleotides are TGTGCCAGCAGTGAAACGAGCGGGATGAGTAATGAGCAGTTCTTC. It encodes CASSETSGMSNEQFF.

This chain uses TRBV19 with TRBJ2-1, with TRBD2 identical over 7 bases. The CDR3 spans 13 residues. In germline, CDR1 is LNHDA, CDR2 SQIVND (reference sequence). The V segment lost 5 bases and the J segment 7 bases; nucleotides outside the gene matches: 5. The DNA of the CDR3 is TGTGCCAGTAGTCCCTTGGGGGGGAATGAGCAGTTCTTC. Translation gives CASSPLGGNEQFF.

The V call is TRBV7-9, the J call TRBJ1-2; TRBD1 might be the D (5 bases). Per germline, CDR1 SEHNR and CDR2 FQNEAQ (reference sequence). CDR3 length equals 16 residues. Trimming removed 3 bases at V and 4 bases at J, with 18 bases between. The CDR3 protein is CASSFFEGKSPYGYTF. The CDR3 region has the DNA TGTGCCAGCAGCTTTTTCGAGGGGAAAAGTCCCTATGGCTACACCTTC.

This clone was seen just once. The V and J genes are TRBV7-2 and TRBJ2-3; D is perhaps TRBD2 (5 bases). V lost 2 bases and J 3 bases, leaving 15 bases between the germline ends. Germline V CDR1 and CDR2: SGHTA, FQGNSA. The length of the CDR3 is 16 residues. CDR3 sequence reads: CASSLRKGVGTDTQYF. The CDR3 DNA reads as TGTGCCAGCAGCTTACGTAAGGGAGTCGGGACAGATACGCAGTATTTT. The full variable domain, rest sourced from reference TRBV7-2 and TRBJ2-3, is GAGVSQSPSNKVTEKGKDVELRCDPISGHTALYWYRQSLGQGLEFLIYFQGNSAPDKSGLPSDRFSAERTGGSVSTLTIQRTQQEDSAVYLCASSLRKGVGTDTQYFGPGTRLTVL.

V gene TRBV11-2 combines with J gene TRBJ2-7; TRBD2 aligns across 7 bases. From germline, CDR1 is SGHAT and CDR2 FQNNGV. The trim removed 11 bases at V and 1 base at J, leaving 14 bases unmatched. CDR3 length: 15 amino acids. This CDR3 reads CAPIPASGESYEQYV. CDR3 DNA: TGTGCCCCCATCCCCGCTAGCGGTGAATCCTACGAGCAGTACGTC.

The chain carries TRBV5-1 and TRBJ2-5, with TRBD2 identical over 12 bases. After removal of 4 bases from V and 7 bases from J, the junction contained 14 bases not matched to a gene. Germline V gene sequence: CDR1 SGHRS, CDR2 YFSETQ. This CDR3 comprises 17 residues. DNA of the CDR3: TGCGCCAGCAGCCACGGACTAGCGGGACTCGCCTGGGCGACCCAGTACTTC. Translated: CASSHGLAGLAWATQYF.

CDR3 in amino acids: CASSPGLAGTDTQYF. The CDR3 bases are TGCGCCAGCAGCCCTGGACTAGCAGGCACAGATACGCAGTATTTT. The genes are TRBV4-1 and TRBJ2-3; 8 bases fit TRBD2. The junction had 4 bases not matched to a gene; V was cut back by 4 bases and J by 1 base. The CDR3 spans 15 residues. Per the germline V gene, CDR1 is MGHRA and CDR2 is YSYEKL.

This clone was seen a handful of times. The V and J genes are TRBV27 and TRBJ2-5, with D unresolved. The CDR3 contains 12 residues. CDR1 is MNHEY, CDR2 SMNVEV, per germline (reference sequence). The V end was cut by 8 bases, the J end by 1 base, with 8 bases between. CDR3 residues: CASGSLQETQYF. The CDR3 DNA sequence: TGTGCCAGCGGATCCCTCCAAGAGACCCAGTACTTC.

This sequence joins TRBV6-1 and TRBJ1-2; D ambiguous. Trimming left V 4 bases short and J 1 base short, with 7 bases between. The CDR3 runs 13 residues. Germline-derived CDR1 and CDR2 are MNHNS and SASEGT. In DNA, the CDR3 is TGTGCCAGCAGTGCAGATCGTAACTATGGCTACACCTTC. Its protein product is CASSADRNYGYTF.

A few counts support this clone. This sequence joins TRBV14 and TRBJ2-6, with a tentative D call TRBD2 (6 bases). Trimming took off 1 base at V and 0 bases at J, with 16 bases between the two ends. Germline CDR1 is SGHDN and CDR2 is FVKESK. CDR3 length: 19 residues. CDR3 nucleotides: TGTGCCAGCAGCCAAGGCTTAAAGCGGGTGAACTCTGGGGCCAACGTCCTGACTTTC. It yields the protein CASSQGLKRVNSGANVLTF.

This chain links TRBV5-1 with TRBJ2-7, with TRBD1 matching over 8 bases. The V segment lost 4 bases and the J segment 3 bases; nucleotides outside the gene matches: 3. CDR1 and CDR2 from the germline V gene are SGHRS and YFSETQ. CDR3 length: 13 residues. The CDR3 spells CASSPQGDYEQYV. The CDR3 DNA reads TGCGCCAGCAGCCCACAGGGGGACTACGAGCAGTACGTC.

This clone has just a few counts. The gene calls are TRBV18 and TRBJ1-1; tentatively, D is TRBD1 (6 bases). Germline V gene data show CDR1 as KGHSH and CDR2 as LQKENI. This CDR3 is 14 amino acids long. The V and J ends lost 1 base and 3 bases respectively, with 9 bases between them. For the CDR3, the DNA is TGTGCCAGCTCACCACGAGGGGGGGACACTGAAGCTTTCTTT. Amino acid sequence: CASSPRGGDTEAFF.

The genes are TRBV5-1 and TRBJ2-1, with no clear D. The length of the CDR3 is 13 residues. Germline loops: CDR1 SGHRS, CDR2 YFSETQ. Trimming cost V 4 bases and J 7 bases, with 12 bases left between them. The CDR3 loop is CASSPLGSNEQFF. The CDR3 DNA reads TGCGCCAGCAGCCCTCTGGGGTCGAATGAGCAGTTCTTC.

V and J are TRBV14 and TRBJ2-1, with D possibly matching TRBD1 (5 bases). Trimming removed 5 bases at V and 6 bases at J, with 11 bases between. From germline, CDR1 is SGHDN and CDR2 FVKESK. The CDR3 totals 13 residues. CDR3 sequence: CASSRLRGNEQFF. The CDR3 DNA reads TGTGCCAGCAGCAGGTTAAGGGGCAATGAGCAGTTCTTC.

This clone came up a few times. The chain links TRBV6-6 to TRBJ1-1; a weak D match, TRBD1 (6 bases). There are 13 residues in the CDR3. V was cut by 10 bases and J by 4 bases, with 16 bases left in between. Germline V gene sequence: CDR1 MNHNY, CDR2 SVGAGI (reference sequence). As DNA, the CDR3 is TGTGCCACGTCCAAGGGGGGCGGCACTGAAGCTTTCTTT. It is translated as CATSKGGGTEAFF.

This clone was detected a few times. This chain connects TRBV4-3 to TRBJ2-1; D gene ambiguous. This CDR3 comprises 14 residues. Germline V gene lookup returns CDR1 LGHNA and CDR2 YSLEER. V gave up 5 bases and J gave up 7 bases, with 15 bases separating them. The CDR3: CASSSHILKNEQFF. CDR3 sequence (DNA): TGCGCCAGCAGCTCCCACATCCTAAAAAATGAGCAGTTCTTC.

In regard to this clone: At one of its ends the junction is not consistent with the germline gene, which may arise from a read error. The chain recombines TRBV7-2 with TRBJ2-7; 8 bases are a match to TRBD1. This CDR3 region has 13 residues. Germline V lookup: CDR1 SGHTA, CDR2 FQGNSA. The CDR3 protein is CASSLAPSGGKDF. The CDR3 region has the DNA TGTGCCAGCAGCTTAGCGCCGTCAGGGGGCAAGGACTTC.

This clone was observed a handful of times. The chain carries TRBV27 and TRBJ2-7; TRBD1 agrees at 12 bases. Germline V gene sequence: CDR1 MNHEY, CDR2 SMNVEV (reference sequence). The J segment lost 5 bases and the V segment lost 6 bases, leaving 8 bases of the junction unmatched. CDR3 length: 15 amino acids. This chain's CDR3 is CASRTGQGAADEQYF. CDR3 nucleotide sequence: TGTGCCAGCAGGACGGGACAGGGGGCTGCGGACGAGCAGTACTTC.